This TCR beta chain was observed in a study of blood T cell repertoires in COVID-19. Study details: The United States, Italy and Spain provided the acute and convalescent COVID-19 samples. PBMCs, B-cell-depleted T cells, or T cells were the source of the cDNA or gDNA that made up the material.

The V gene end was trimmed by 2 bases and the J gene end by 7 bases; junction bases not matched to a gene: 4. Germline lookup yields CDR1 MNHNY and CDR2 SVGAGI (reference sequence). This CDR3 has 14 residues. In the original analysis: Amplification of reference gene primers was used by the study to estimate nucleated cell counts. The protocol was immunoSEQ multiplex PCR, while the TCRdb copy is restricted to in-frame clones and leaves out a portion. The D gene and trimming were derived from the DNA, and the V and J assignments and clone size from that table. The top ten hold about 13% of the sample, which has 200,000 to 250,000 clones, 84% seen once.

This receptor was obtained from a human donor in a cohort sampled during active COVID-19. V gene TRBV6-6 combines with J gene TRBJ2-1, with TRBD1 matching 8 bases. The source material was peripheral blood. In nucleotides, the CDR3 is TGTGCCAGCAGTTACGGGACAGGACCAAATGAGCAGTTCTTC. As protein: CASSYGTGPNEQFF.